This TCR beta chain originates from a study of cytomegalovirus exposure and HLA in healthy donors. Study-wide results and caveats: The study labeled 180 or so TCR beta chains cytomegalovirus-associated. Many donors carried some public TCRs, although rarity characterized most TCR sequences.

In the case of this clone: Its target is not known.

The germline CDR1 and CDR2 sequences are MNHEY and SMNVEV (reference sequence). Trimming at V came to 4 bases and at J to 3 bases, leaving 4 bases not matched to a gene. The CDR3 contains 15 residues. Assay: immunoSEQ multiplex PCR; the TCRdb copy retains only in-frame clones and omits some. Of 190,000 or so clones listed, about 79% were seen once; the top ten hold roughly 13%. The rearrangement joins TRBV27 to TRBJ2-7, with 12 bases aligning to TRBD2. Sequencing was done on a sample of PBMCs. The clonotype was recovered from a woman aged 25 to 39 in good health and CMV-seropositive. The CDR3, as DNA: TGTGCCAGCAGTTACCGACTAGCGGGGGTCTACGAGCAGTACTTC. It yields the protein CASSYRLAGVYEQYF.